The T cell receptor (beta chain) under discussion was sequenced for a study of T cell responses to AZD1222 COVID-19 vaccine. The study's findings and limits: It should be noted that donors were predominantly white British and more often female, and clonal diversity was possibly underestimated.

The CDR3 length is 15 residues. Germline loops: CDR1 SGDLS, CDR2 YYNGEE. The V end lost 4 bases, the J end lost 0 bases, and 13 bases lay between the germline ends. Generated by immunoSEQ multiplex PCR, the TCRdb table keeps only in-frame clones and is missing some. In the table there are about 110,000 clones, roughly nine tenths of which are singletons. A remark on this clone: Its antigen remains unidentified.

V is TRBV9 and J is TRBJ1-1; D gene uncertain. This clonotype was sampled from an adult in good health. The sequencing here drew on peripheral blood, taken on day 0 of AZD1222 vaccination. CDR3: CASSLDLRLNTEAFF. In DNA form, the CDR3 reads TGTGCCAGCAGCCTCGACCTGCGGTTGAACACTGAAGCTTTCTTT.